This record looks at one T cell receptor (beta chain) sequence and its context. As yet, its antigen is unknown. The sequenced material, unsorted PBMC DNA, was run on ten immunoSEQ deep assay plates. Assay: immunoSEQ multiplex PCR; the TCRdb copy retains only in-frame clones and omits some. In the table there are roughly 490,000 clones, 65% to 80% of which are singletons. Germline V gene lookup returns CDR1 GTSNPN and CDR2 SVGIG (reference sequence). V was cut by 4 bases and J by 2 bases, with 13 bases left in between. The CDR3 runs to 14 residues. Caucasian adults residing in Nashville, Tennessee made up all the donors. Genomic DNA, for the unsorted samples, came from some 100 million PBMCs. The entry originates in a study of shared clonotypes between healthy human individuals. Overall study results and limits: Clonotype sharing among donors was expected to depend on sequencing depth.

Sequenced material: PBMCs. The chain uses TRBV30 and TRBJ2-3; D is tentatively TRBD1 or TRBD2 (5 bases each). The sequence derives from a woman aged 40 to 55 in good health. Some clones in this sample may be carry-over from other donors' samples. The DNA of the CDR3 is TGTGCCTGGAAGGTGGGGACGTTCACAGATACGCAGTATTTT. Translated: CAWKVGTFTDTQYF.